This TCR beta chain originates from a study of blood T cell repertoires in COVID-19. Study in general: The origin of the acute and convalescent COVID-19 samples was the United States, Italy and Spain. T cells, B-cell-depleted T cells, or PBMCs provided the cDNA or gDNA that served as material.

In germline, CDR1 is KGHSH, CDR2 LQKENI. The CDR3 loop spans 12 amino acids. V dropped 2 bases and J dropped 8 bases, with 9 bases sitting between them. In the original analysis: By means of reference gene primer amplification, nucleated cell counts were estimated. Profiled with immunoSEQ multiplex PCR; TCRdb holds only in-frame clones, not every one. From that table come the V and J calls and clone size; the DNA was used to work out D and trimming. The table lists more than 100,000 clones, approximately 80% of them singletons. The chain is built from TRBV18 and TRBJ1-2; D is ambiguous. The sequence came from a woman aged 45-59 years with acute or convalescent COVID-19. The sample taken for sequencing was peripheral blood. In nucleotides, the CDR3 is TGTGCCAGCTCACCAATAGGAGGAGGCTACACCTTC. This gives the protein CASSPIGGGYTF.